Described below is a single T cell receptor beta chain sequence and its context. The entry originates in a study of blood T cell repertoires in COVID-19. Study information: Material from acute and convalescent COVID-19 was sourced from the United States, Italy and Spain.

The CDR3 is 15 amino acids. Germline CDR1 and CDR2: KGHSH and LQKENI. V lost 2 bases, J lost 1 base, and 4 bases stayed unmatched. Authors' processing steps: Reference gene primer amplification gave estimated nucleated cell counts. Data came from immunoSEQ multiplex PCR; TCRdb stores just in-frame clones and leaves some out. That table is the source of V, J and clone size, and D and trimming were worked out from the DNA. The table lists 80,000 to 100,000 clones, less than 85% of them singletons. J is TRBJ1-1 and V is TRBV18; TRBD1 aligns across 7 bases. Sequenced input: peripheral blood. This receptor was obtained from a man between 65 and 79 years old with active or convalescent COVID-19. CDR3 sequence: CASSPATGRNTEAFF. The CDR3 DNA reads TGTGCCAGCTCACCAGCGACAGGGAGGAACACTGAAGCTTTCTTT.